Listed here are 13 T cell receptor beta chains from one sample, sequenced in a study. TCRdb independently ran MiXCR on the RT-PCR reads; one entry per CDR3 protein. The repertoire has about 700,000 distinct CDR3 sequences, approximately 14% of them found once; the top ten carry just over 3.5%. Sequencing was carried out using memory CD4+ T cells from blood. All receptors derive from a female donor in good health, serving as a healthy control.

This clonotype was counted a few times. The chain recombines TRBV12-3 or TRBV12-4 with TRBJ2-1; 11 nucleotides align to TRBD2. V dropped 3 bases and J dropped 1; count of bases not matched to a gene: 5. The CDR3 length is 17 residues. The CDR3: CASSFIGLAGSYNEQFF. The CDR3 DNA sequence: TGTGCCAGCAGTTTTATCGGACTAGCGGGTTCCTACAATGAGCAGTTCTTC.

V usage is TRBV6-2 or TRBV6-3 and J usage is TRBJ2-6, with 7 nucleotides matching TRBD1. The CDR3 extends over 16 amino acids. V lost 6 bases to trimming and J lost 4 bases; unmatched junction nucleotides: 9. Looked up from germline, CDR1 is MNHEY and CDR2 is SVGEGT. CDR3 residues: CASRLSRGQGANVLTF. The CDR3 DNA follows: TGTGCCAGCAGGCTTTCTAGGGGACAGGGGGCCAACGTCCTGACTTTC.

V gene TRBV20-1 combines with J gene TRBJ2-1; 9 nucleotides agree with TRBD1. Per the germline V gene, CDR1 is DFQATT and CDR2 is SNEGSKA (reference sequence). J lost 6 bases, V lost 3 bases, and 9 bases had no gene match. This CDR3 region has 15 residues. The CDR3 DNA reads as TGCAGTGCTAGCCGGCCCCGGGACAGGGTCAATGAGCAGTTCTTC. This sequence encodes CSASRPRDRVNEQFF.

The chain uses TRBV6-5 and TRBJ1-1; no reliable D call. Trimming cost V 6 bases and J 5 bases, with 19 bases left between them. CDR1 is MNHEY and CDR2 is SVGAGI in the germline V gene. This CDR3 is 15 amino acids long. CDR3 DNA sequence: TGTGCCAGCAGACCTCCGACGGCTGAGGGAACTGAAGCTTTCTTT. As protein: CASRPPTAEGTEAFF.

This clonotype was detected ten times or more. CDR3 nucleotides: TGTGCCAGCAGCTCCACCCTGCAACAGCCCCAGCATTTT. It yields the protein CASSSTLQQPQHF. V usage is TRBV5-6 and J usage is TRBJ1-5; D gene unclear. CDR3 length: 13 amino acids. Trimming pared 3 bases from V and 7 bases from J, leaving 11 bases between. Germline V gives CDR1 SGHDT, CDR2 YYEEEE.

The genes are TRBV7-9 and TRBJ2-5, with D possibly TRBD2 on 6 matching bases. Trimming took 5 bases from V and 5 from J, leaving 15 bases between them. This CDR3 contains 14 residues. Germline V gene lookup returns CDR1 SEHNR and CDR2 FQNEAQ (reference sequence). The CDR3 nucleotides are TGTGCCAGCAGCCGCCGGGGGAGTTTGGAGACCCAGTACTTC. Its translation is CASSRRGSLETQYF.

The chain uses TRBV20-1 and TRBJ2-5; TRBD1 matches at 11 bases. The trim removed 3 bases at V and 4 bases at J, leaving 7 bases unmatched. Germline CDR1 is DFQATT and CDR2 is SNEGSKA (reference sequence). CDR3 length equals 15 residues. The CDR3 spells CSASRTGGVLETQYF. DNA of the CDR3: TGCAGTGCTAGCCGGACAGGGGGCGTTTTAGAGACCCAGTACTTC.

This clonotype occurred once. Possible read error: a much larger clone is one base away. The CDR3 carries no conserved terminal phenylalanine or tryptophan, so it likely arises from a read error. The CDR3: CSDPGPSSYNEQFS. The DNA of the CDR3 is TGCAGTGACCCGGGACCAAGCTCCTACAATGAGCAGTTCTCC. The chain links TRBV20-1 to TRBJ2-1; D may be TRBD1 or TRBD2 (5 bases each). The CDR3 sequence is 14 residues long. The V gene's germline CDR1 is DFQATT and CDR2 SNEGSKA (reference sequence). Trimming removed 7 bases at V and 0 bases at J, with 13 bases between.

J is TRBJ2-7 and V is TRBV28, with D uncertain. Deletions cut 5 bases from V and 7 bases from J, with 18 bases between. This CDR3 is built from 14 residues. Per germline, CDR1 MDHEN and CDR2 SYDVKM. The CDR3 DNA reads TGTGCCAGCAGTCCAACGTACGGTTCTGAAGAGCAGTACTTC. As protein: CASSPTYGSEEQYF.

The rearrangement uses TRBV5-6 and TRBJ1-1; 11 bases are shared with TRBD1. CDR1 and CDR2 from the germline V gene are SGHDT and YYEEEE. The ends lost 4 bases at V and 9 bases at J; junction bases unmatched: 14. The CDR3 sequence is 16 residues long. The CDR3: CASSPYGQGAGGKAFF. The CDR3 nucleotides read TGTGCCAGCAGCCCCTACGGACAGGGGGCGGGTGGAAAAGCTTTCTTT.

CDR3: CASKARYYTEAFF. In DNA, the CDR3 is TGTGCCAGCAAGGCCAGGTACTATACTGAAGCTTTCTTT. This rearrangement joins TRBV6-5 to TRBJ1-1; the D is unclear. The CDR3 has 13 amino acids. V gave up 7 bases and J gave up 5 bases, with 14 bases separating them. Germline lookup yields CDR1 MNHEY and CDR2 SVGAGI.

This chain uses TRBV11-2 with TRBJ2-1; a weak D match, TRBD2 (6 bases). In germline, CDR1 is SGHAT, CDR2 FQNNGV. V dropped 1 base and J dropped 11 bases, with 18 bases sitting between them. This CDR3 comprises 15 residues. The CDR3 sequence: CASSLVLQMAGQQFF. As DNA, the CDR3 is TGTGCCAGCAGCTTAGTCTTGCAAATGGCGGGACAGCAGTTCTTC.

J is TRBJ2-6 and V is TRBV20-1, with D unresolved. V lost 3 bases and J 0 bases, leaving 12 bases between the germline ends. The CDR3 consists of 16 residues. Germline V gives CDR1 DFQATT, CDR2 SNEGSKA (reference sequence). The CDR3 region is CSASNSGGSGANVLTF. The CDR3 bases are TGCAGTGCTAGTAATTCGGGCGGCTCTGGGGCCAACGTCCTGACTTTC.